This TCR beta chain originates from a study of T cell responses to AZD1222 COVID-19 vaccine. Profiling relied on immunoSEQ multiplex PCR, and the TCRdb table lists in-frame clones only, not all of them. The table shows some 140,000 clones, with roughly 90% occurring only once. This CDR3 comprises 11 residues. Germline loops: CDR1 WNHNN, CDR2 SYGVQD (reference sequence). V was pared by 2 bases and J by 8 bases, with 4 bases between. As concerns this clone: The antigen remains undetermined.

Notes on the study in general: The CD4 TCRs associated with vaccination extended across spike and predominated at 160-218 and 743-854. Donors in the cohort were predominantly white British and more often female, and clonal diversity was possibly underestimated.

Sequenced here: peripheral blood, sampled on day 0 of AZD1222 vaccination. The sequence was collected from an adult in good health. The gene calls are TRBV10-1 and TRBJ2-1; D gene uncertain. The CDR3 region is CASSETDEQFF. CDR3 sequence (DNA): TGCGCCAGCAGTGAGACAGATGAGCAGTTCTTC.